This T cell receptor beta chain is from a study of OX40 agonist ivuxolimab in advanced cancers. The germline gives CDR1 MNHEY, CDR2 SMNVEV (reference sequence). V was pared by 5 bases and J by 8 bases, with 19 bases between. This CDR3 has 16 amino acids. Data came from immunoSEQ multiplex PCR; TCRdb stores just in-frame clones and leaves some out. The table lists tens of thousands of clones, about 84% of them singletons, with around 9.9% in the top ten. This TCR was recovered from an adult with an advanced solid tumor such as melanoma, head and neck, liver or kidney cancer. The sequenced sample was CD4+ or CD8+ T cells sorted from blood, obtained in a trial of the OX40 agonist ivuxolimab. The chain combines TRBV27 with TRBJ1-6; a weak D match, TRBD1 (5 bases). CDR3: CASSPSGTVPYSPLHF. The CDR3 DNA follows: TGTGCCAGCAGTCCATCCGGGACCGTCCCTTATTCACCCCTCCACTTT.